Following are 8 T cell receptor beta chains from one sample sequenced in a study of blood T cell repertoires in COVID-19. Clones were sequenced by immunoSEQ multiplex PCR, and TCRdb holds only the in-frame ones, with some missing. Of around 50,000 clones in the sample, more than 70% are singletons; the top ten hold roughly 5.1%. The sequenced material came from peripheral blood. The receptors stem from a man aged 40-55 years with active COVID-19.

The chain carries TRBV18 and TRBJ2-1; tentative D call: TRBD1 (5 bases). The CDR3 spans 14 residues. CDR1 is KGHSH and CDR2 is LQKENI in the germline V gene. Between the trimmed V and J ends, which lost 3 bases and 2 bases, there was a span of 8 bases. The CDR3 here is CASSPTTAYNEQFF. CDR3 nucleotide sequence: TGTGCCAGCTCACCTACGACAGCCTACAATGAGCAGTTCTTC.

This rearrangement joins TRBV5-5 to TRBJ1-1; D is unclear. The CDR3 consists of 13 residues. From germline, CDR1 is SGHKS and CDR2 YYEKEE (reference sequence). V lost 2 bases to trimming and J lost 10 bases, with 15 bases between them. CDR3 in DNA: TGTGCCAGCAGCTTCGGTCCCGGTGAGCGAGCTTTCTTT. It is translated as CASSFGPGERAFF.

J is TRBJ1-2 and V is TRBV28; 8 bases are a match to TRBD1. CDR3 length equals 13 residues. Germline CDR1 MDHEN, CDR2 SYDVKM. Germline trimming cut 11 bases from V and 5 bases from J; bases unmatched to any gene: 10. The CDR3 region has the DNA TGTGCCTGCTTGGACAGGGCGGATTATGGCTACACCTTC. It specifies CACLDRADYGYTF.

The rearrangement uses TRBV30 and TRBJ1-1, with 7 positions matching TRBD1. Germline CDR1 is GTSNPN and CDR2 is SVGIG (reference sequence). Trimming took 2 bases from V and 3 from J; bases not matched to a gene: 0. The CDR3 extends over 12 amino acids. The CDR3 loop is CAWSQGDTEAFF. DNA of the CDR3: TGTGCCTGGAGTCAGGGGGACACTGAAGCTTTCTTT. Full variable domain (remainder filled in from reference TRBV30 and TRBJ1-1): SQTIHQWPATLVQPVGSPLSLECTVEGTSNPNLYWYRQAAGRGLQLLFYSVGIGQISSEVPQNLSASRPQDRQFILSSKKLLLSDSGFYLCAWSQGDTEAFFGQGTRLTVV.

This rearrangement joins TRBV4-1 to TRBJ2-1; 9 bases map to TRBD2. The CDR3 length is 21 residues. The V gene's germline CDR1 is MGHRA and CDR2 YSYEKL. The V and J ends lost 0 bases and 4 bases, in that order; junction bases with no gene match: 19. The CDR3 DNA reads as TGCGCCAGCAGCCAAGATATAATGACTAGCGGCCTATCAACAGATTACAATGAGCAGTTCTTC. It encodes CASSQDIMTSGLSTDYNEQFF.

The chain has TRBV28 and TRBJ2-2; the D is unclear. V gave up 6 bases and J gave up 9 bases, with 8 bases separating them. Germline CDR1 and CDR2: MDHEN and SYDVKM. This CDR3 comprises 11 residues. The CDR3 DNA follows: TGTGCCAGCAGCGGTAATCGGGAGCTGTTTTTT. Protein sequence: CASSGNRELFF.

The chain carries TRBV10-3 and TRBJ2-7; 8 bases align to TRBD2. Trimming removed 5 bases from V and 0 bases from J; junction bases left unmatched: 15. CDR3 length equals 18 residues. Germline V gene sequence: CDR1 ENHRY, CDR2 SYGVKD. CDR3 region: CAISSESSGGVISYEQYF. CDR3 nucleotide sequence: TGTGCCATCAGTAGTGAGTCGTCGGGGGGGGTCATCTCCTACGAGCAGTACTTC.

This sequence joins TRBV29-1 and TRBJ2-1; 12 nucleotides agree with TRBD2. Germline V gene lookup returns CDR1 SQVTM and CDR2 ANQGSEA. CDR3 length: 18 amino acids. Trimming cost V 8 bases and J 4 bases; bases outside gene matches: 18. CDR3 sequence (DNA): TGCAGCACCTCCCCCGGGACTAGCGGGCCGAATCGTTACAATGAGCAGTTCTTC. Encoded protein: CSTSPGTSGPNRYNEQFF.